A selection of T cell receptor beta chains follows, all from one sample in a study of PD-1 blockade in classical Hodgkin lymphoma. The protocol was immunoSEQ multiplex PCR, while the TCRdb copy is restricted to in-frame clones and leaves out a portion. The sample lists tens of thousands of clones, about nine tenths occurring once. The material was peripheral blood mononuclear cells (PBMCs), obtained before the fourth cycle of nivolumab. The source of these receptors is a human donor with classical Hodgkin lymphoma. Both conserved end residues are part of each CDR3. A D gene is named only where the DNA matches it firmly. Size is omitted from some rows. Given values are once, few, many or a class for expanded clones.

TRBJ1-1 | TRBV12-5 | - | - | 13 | CASGFGENTEAFF | TGTGCTAGTGGTTTCGGAGAAAACACTGAAGCTTTCTTT
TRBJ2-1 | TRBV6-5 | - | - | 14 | CATRPLSSYNEQFF | TGTGCCACCCGTCCCCTGAGCTCCTACAATGAGCAGTTCTTC
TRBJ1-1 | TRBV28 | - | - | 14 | CASSLVGEASRAFF | TGTGCCAGCAGTTTGGTGGGTGAGGCGAGTCGAGCTTTCTTT
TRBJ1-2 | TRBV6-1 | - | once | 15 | CASSEPPTGLGGYTF | TGTGCCAGCAGTGAACCCCCCACAGGGTTAGGGGGCTACACCTTC
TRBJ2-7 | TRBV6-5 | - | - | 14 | CASSTGTLTYEQYF | TGTGCCAGCAGTACCGGGACATTGACCTACGAGCAGTACTTC
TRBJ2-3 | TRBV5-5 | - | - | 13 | CASSSPLKDTQYF | TGTGCCAGCAGCTCGCCCCTCAAGGATACGCAGTATTTT
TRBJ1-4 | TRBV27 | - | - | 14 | CASSFQGYDEKLFF | TGTGCCAGCAGTTTCCAGGGTTACGATGAAAAACTGTTTTTT
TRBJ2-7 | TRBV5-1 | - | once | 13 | CASSLQDGYEQYF | TGCGCCAGCAGCTTGCAGGACGGCTACGAGCAGTACTTC
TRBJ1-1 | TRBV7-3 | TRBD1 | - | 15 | CASSLRSGQAPEAFF | TGTGCCAGCAGCTTAAGGTCAGGACAGGCCCCTGAAGCTTTCTTT
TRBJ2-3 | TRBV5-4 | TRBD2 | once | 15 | CASSLSGGPRDTQYF | TGTGCCAGCAGCTTGTCGGGGGGGCCGAGAGATACGCAGTATTTT
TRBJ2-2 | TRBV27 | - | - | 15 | CASSSFGQNTGELFF | TGTGCCAGCAGTTCCTTTGGACAGAACACCGGGGAGCTGTTTTTT
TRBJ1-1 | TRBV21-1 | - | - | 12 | CARPQGYTEAFF | TGTGCCAGACCACAGGGGTACACTGAAGCTTTCTTT
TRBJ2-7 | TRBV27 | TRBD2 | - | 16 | CASSLKFGGALSEQYF | TGTGCCAGCAGTTTAAAGTTCGGGGGGGCTTTATCGGAGCAGTACTTC
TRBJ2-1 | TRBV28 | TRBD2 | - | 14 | CASRRSGGAPEQFF | TGTGCCAGCAGGCGTAGCGGGGGGGCCCCTGAGCAGTTCTTC
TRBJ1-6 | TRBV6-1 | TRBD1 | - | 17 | CASRELNRGTYNSPLHF | TGTGCCAGCAGGGAACTTAACAGGGGAACCTATAATTCACCCCTCCACTTT
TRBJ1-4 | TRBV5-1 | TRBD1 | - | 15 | CASSLRQGRNEKLFF | TGCGCCAGCAGCCTTCGACAGGGGCGCAACGAAAAACTGTTTTTT
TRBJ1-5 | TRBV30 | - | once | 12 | CAWSVTGRPQHF | TGTGCCTGGAGTGTAACAGGGAGGCCCCAGCATTTT
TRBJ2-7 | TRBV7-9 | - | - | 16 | CASSPNAGQSSYEQYF | TGTGCCAGCAGCCCCAACGCGGGACAGAGCTCCTACGAGCAGTACTTC
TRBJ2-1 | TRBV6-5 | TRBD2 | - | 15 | CASSSPEFWGGEQFF | TGTGCCAGCAGTTCCCCTGAATTTTGGGGGGGTGAGCAGTTCTTC
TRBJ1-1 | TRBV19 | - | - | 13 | CASSMTGYGEAFF | TGTGCCAGTAGTATGACAGGTTATGGGGAAGCTTTCTTT
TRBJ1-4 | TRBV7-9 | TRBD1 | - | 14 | CASSVDRLGEKLFF | TGTGCCAGCAGCGTGGACAGGCTTGGGGAAAAACTGTTTTTT
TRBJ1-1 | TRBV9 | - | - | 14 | CASSVVQTNTEAFF | TGTGCCAGCAGCGTAGTACAGACTAACACTGAAGCTTTCTTT
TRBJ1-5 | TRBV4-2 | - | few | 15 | CASSPNPGGNQPQHF | TGTGCCAGCAGCCCAAACCCAGGGGGCAATCAGCCCCAGCATTTT
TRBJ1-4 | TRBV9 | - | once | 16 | CASSDGPTVTNEKLFF | TGTGCCAGCAGCGACGGCCCGACAGTAACTAATGAAAAACTGTTTTTT
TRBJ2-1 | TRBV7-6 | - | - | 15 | CASSFRNSLYNEQFF | TGTGCCAGCAGCTTCCGAAACTCACTTTACAATGAGCAGTTCTTC
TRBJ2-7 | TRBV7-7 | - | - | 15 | CASSPAATPVSEQYF | TGTGCCAGCAGCCCGGCCGCGACACCCGTGAGCGAGCAGTACTTC
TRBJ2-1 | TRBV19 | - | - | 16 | CASSIHSAAAYNEQFF | TGTGCCAGTAGTATTCATTCTGCGGCGGCCTACAATGAGCAGTTCTTC
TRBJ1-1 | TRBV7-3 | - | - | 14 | CASSLRGLGTEAFF | TGTGCCAGCAGCTTAAGGGGGCTGGGCACTGAAGCTTTCTTT